This T cell receptor (beta chain) was sequenced in a study of blood T cells in healthy people across ages. In regard to this clonotype: Its antigen is unidentified.

The CDR3 has 14 amino acids. V lost 7 bases, J lost 10 bases, and 9 bases stayed unmatched. Germline V CDR1 and CDR2: SGHTA, FQGTGA. It was with a sample-barcoded 5' primer and a J-beta primer mix that a second PCR of roughly 7 to 12 cycles was run. Each CDR3 protein is one row after TCRdb ran MiXCR on the 5' RACE reads. The profile covers approximately 800,000 distinct CDR3 sequences, with about half appearing a single time and 15% to 20% taken by the ten largest. Study-wide findings and caveats: The fall in TCR beta diversity per million T cells was roughly linear with age. It was held that diversity estimates obtained from one million T cells represented underestimates.

The V call is TRBV7-3, the J call TRBJ2-1, with TRBD1 matching over 11 bases. Input material: blood. This sequence was found in a man older than 75 in good health. The CDR3 sequence: CASTRGQGVDEQFF. CDR3 in DNA: TGTGCCAGCACCCGGGGACAGGGGGTAGACGAGCAGTTCTTC. The whole variable domain, filled in from reference TRBV7-3 and TRBJ2-1, reads GAGVSQTPSNKVTEKGKYVELRCDPISGHTALYWYRQSLGQGPEFLIYFQGTGAADDSGLPNDRFFAVRPEGSVSTLKIQRTERGDSAVYLCASTRGQGVDEQFFGPGTRLTVL.